This T cell receptor beta chain was captured in a study of response to subunit inactivated influenza vaccine. The study's findings and limits: Authors suggested few new T cells are recruited by each seasonal influenza vaccination.

TCRdb independently ran MiXCR on the RT-PCR reads; one entry per CDR3 protein. Of over 650,000 distinct CDR3 sequences in the sample, 18% were seen once. This clonotype was counted only a few times. Antigen unknown. This CDR3 is built from 16 residues. The chain is built from TRBV21-1 and TRBJ2-3; the DNA was not compared with TRBD2, the D call given in the table. TRBV21-1 is given as a pseudogene. This clonotype originated in a man aged 45-65 years who received an inactivated influenza vaccine. The specimen was PBMCs from blood, collected 5 days after vaccination. DNA for the CDR3: TGTGCCAGCAGCAAAGCGGGACTAGCTCCCACAGATACGCAGTATTTT. Its protein product is CASSKAGLAPTDTQYF.